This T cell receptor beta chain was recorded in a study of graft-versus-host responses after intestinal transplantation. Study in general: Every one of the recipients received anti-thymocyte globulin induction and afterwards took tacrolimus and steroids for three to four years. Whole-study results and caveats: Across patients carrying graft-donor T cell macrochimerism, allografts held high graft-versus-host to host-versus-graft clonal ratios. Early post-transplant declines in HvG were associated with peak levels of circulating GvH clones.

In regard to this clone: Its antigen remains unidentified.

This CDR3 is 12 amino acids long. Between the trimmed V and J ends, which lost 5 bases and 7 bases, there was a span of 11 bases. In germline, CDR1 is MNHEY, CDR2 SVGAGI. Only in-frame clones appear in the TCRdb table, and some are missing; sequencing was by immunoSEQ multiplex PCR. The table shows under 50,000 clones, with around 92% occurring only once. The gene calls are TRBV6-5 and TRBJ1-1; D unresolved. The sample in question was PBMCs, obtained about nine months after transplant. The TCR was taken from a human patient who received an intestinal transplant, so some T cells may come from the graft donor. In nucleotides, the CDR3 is TGTGCCAGCAGTGCGACGGGGTATGAAGCTTTCTTT. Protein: CASSATGYEAFF.